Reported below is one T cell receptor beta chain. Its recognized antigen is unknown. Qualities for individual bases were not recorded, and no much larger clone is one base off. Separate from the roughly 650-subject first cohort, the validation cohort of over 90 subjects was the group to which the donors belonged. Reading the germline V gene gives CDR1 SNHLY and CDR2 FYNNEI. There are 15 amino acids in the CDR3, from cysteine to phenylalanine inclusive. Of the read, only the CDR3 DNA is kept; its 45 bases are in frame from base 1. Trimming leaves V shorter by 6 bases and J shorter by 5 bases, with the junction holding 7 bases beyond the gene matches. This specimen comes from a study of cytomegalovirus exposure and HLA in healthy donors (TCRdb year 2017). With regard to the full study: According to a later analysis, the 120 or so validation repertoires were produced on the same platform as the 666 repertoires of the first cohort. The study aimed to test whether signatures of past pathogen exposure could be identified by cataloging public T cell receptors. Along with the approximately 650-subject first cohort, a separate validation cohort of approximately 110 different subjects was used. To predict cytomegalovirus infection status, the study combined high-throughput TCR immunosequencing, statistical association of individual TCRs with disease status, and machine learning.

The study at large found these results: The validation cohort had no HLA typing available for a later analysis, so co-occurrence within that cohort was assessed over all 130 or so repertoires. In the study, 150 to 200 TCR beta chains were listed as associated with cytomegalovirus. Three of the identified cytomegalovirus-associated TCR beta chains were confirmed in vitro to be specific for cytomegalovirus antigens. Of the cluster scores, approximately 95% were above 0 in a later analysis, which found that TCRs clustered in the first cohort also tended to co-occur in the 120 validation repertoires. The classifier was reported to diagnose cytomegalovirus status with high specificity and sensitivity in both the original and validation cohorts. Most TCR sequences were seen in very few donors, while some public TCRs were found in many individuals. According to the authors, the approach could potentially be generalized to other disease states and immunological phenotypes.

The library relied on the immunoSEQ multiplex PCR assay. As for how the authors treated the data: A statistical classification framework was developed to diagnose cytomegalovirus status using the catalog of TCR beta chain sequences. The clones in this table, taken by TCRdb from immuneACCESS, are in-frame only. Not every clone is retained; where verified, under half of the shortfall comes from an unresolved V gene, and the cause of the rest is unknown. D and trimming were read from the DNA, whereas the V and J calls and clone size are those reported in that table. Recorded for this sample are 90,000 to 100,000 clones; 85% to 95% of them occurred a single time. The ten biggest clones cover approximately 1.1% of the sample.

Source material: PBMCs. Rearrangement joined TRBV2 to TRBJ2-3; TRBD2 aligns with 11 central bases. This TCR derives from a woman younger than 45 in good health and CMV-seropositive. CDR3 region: CASRTTSGSVDTQYF. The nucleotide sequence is TGTGCCAGCAGAACCACTAGCGGGAGTGTAGATACGCAGTATTTT.